One TCR beta chain is described in this entry. These data belong to a study of neoadjuvant anti-PD-1 for oral cavity cancer. Looked up from germline, CDR1 is SGHRS and CDR2 is YFSETQ. V lost 6 bases to trimming and J lost 7 bases, with 16 bases between them. The CDR3 loop spans 14 amino acids. The protocol was immunoSEQ multiplex PCR, while the TCRdb copy is restricted to in-frame clones and leaves out a portion. The data show roughly 8,900 clones, roughly 70% seen once. Time point in this sample: after neoadjuvant nivolumab, at surgical resection. The V gene is TRBV5-1, the J gene TRBJ1-4, with no clear D. Here the sequenced sample was PBMCs, taken after nivolumab (anti-PD-1) treatment. This receptor was taken from a person aged 35-79 years with oral cavity squamous cell carcinoma. The CDR3 DNA sequence: TGCGCCAGCAACCAAGGACTTGACGGTGAAAAACTGTTTTTT. It is translated as CASNQGLDGEKLFF.